This entry lists 24 T cell receptor beta chains sequenced from one sample in a study of T-cell memory formation after mild COVID-19. One entry per CDR3 protein results from TCRdb running MiXCR on the 5' RACE reads. The sample holds some 300,000 distinct CDR3 sequences, roughly a fifth seen once. Sequencing was carried out using PBMCs or a T cell subset sorted from them (not recorded which). These TCRs come from a man between 18 and 29 years old who had mild COVID-19 (a few samples of this study predate the infection). Cell type and time point are not known.

This clonotype was seen more than once but under ten times. CDR3 nucleotides: TGTGCCAGCAGCCAAGAGGTGTACAGGGGGGACGGGGAGACCCAGTACTTC. It specifies CASSQEVYRGDGETQYF. The rearrangement joins TRBV4-2 to TRBJ2-5; 8 positions match TRBD1. The V gene end was trimmed by 0 bases and the J gene end by 5 bases; junction bases not matched to a gene: 11. Germline-derived CDR1 and CDR2 are LGHNA and YNFKEQ. The CDR3 contains 17 residues.

This clonotype has only a few counts. This chain connects TRBV12-3 or TRBV12-4 to TRBJ1-2, with D perhaps matching TRBD1 (5 bases). V was clipped by 3 bases and J by 6 bases, with 11 bases between them. The CDR3 is 13 amino acids. CDR3 bases: TGTGCCAGCAGTTTCCTGGGGCTGGATGGCTACACCTTC. It codes for CASSFLGLDGYTF.

This clonotype has more than one count but fewer than ten. The rearrangement joins TRBV4-3 to TRBJ2-1, with D tentatively TRBD1 (6 bases). The V gene's germline CDR1 is LGHNA and CDR2 YSLEER. The CDR3 spans 13 residues. The V gene lost 3 bases and the J gene lost 15 bases, with 18 bases spanning the gap. This CDR3 reads CASSQSSGHTPFF. DNA of the CDR3: TGCGCCAGCAGCCAGTCCTCGGGACACACCCCGTTCTTC.

The CDR3 is CASSRETGPYGYTF. In nucleotides, the CDR3 is TGTGCCAGCAGCCGAGAGACAGGGCCGTATGGCTACACCTTC. The V call is TRBV7-2, the J call TRBJ1-2, with 7 bases lining up with TRBD1. Germline V gene sequence: CDR1 SGHTA, CDR2 FQGNSA. This CDR3 is 14 amino acids long. Germline trimming cut 5 bases from V and 5 bases from J; bases unmatched to any gene: 8. Combining the CDR3 with reference TRBV7-2 and TRBJ1-2 gives the whole variable domain GAGVSQSPSNKVTEKGKDVELRCDPISGHTALYWYRQSLGQGLEFLIYFQGNSAPDKSGLPSDRFSAERTGGSVSTLTIQRTQQEDSAVYLCASSRETGPYGYTFGSGTRLTVV.

This clonotype was detected only a few times. The chain employs TRBV4-3 and TRBJ1-6; D remains unclear. This CDR3 is built from 18 residues. Per the germline V gene, CDR1 is LGHNA and CDR2 is YSLEER. Trimming removed 8 bases at V and 0 bases at J, with 20 bases between. In DNA form, the CDR3 reads TGCGCCAGCGCCCGCCAGGAGTCGGGAACCTCCTATAATTCACCCCTCCACTTT. The encoded protein is CASARQESGTSYNSPLHF.

This clonotype was counted only a few times. This rearrangement joins TRBV7-8 to TRBJ2-1, with D perhaps assigned TRBD1 or TRBD2 (5 bases each). Germline CDR1 SGHVS, CDR2 FQNEAQ. V was shortened by 5 bases and J by 9 bases, with 20 bases between the two germline ends. This CDR3 comprises 15 residues. In DNA, the CDR3 is TGTGCCAGCAGCGCGTACCGGGACGCTCAGGGTGAGCAGTTCTTC. This sequence encodes CASSAYRDAQGEQFF.

The chain carries TRBV7-3 and TRBJ2-2; D is ambiguous. V shed 5 bases and J shed 3 bases, with 4 bases lying between them. In germline, CDR1 is SGHTA, CDR2 FQGTGA. The CDR3 is made up of 12 amino acids. CDR3 protein: CASSEYTGELFF. CDR3 DNA: TGTGCCAGCAGCGAGTACACCGGGGAGCTGTTTTTT.

This clonotype was seen only a few times. The chain uses TRBV19 and TRBJ2-2; D uncertain. Germline V gives CDR1 LNHDA, CDR2 SQIVND (reference sequence). The CDR3 spans 10 residues. Trimming removed 6 bases at V and 6 bases at J, with 2 bases between. CDR3 nucleotide sequence: TGTGCCAGTAGAGCCGGGGAGCTGTTTTTT. Translating it yields CASRAGELFF.

This clonotype was counted between two and nine times. Written as DNA, the CDR3 is TGTGCCAGCAGCATGACAGGGGGCCTTCCCCAGCATTTT. This translates into CASSMTGGLPQHF. The chain combines TRBV7-3 with TRBJ1-5; TRBD1 matches at 10 bases. This CDR3 has 13 residues. J was trimmed by 10 bases and V by 5 bases; bases with no gene match: 5. The V gene's germline CDR1 is SGHTA and CDR2 FQGTGA.

This chain connects TRBV11-2 to TRBJ1-2; D is ambiguous. V dropped 5 bases and J dropped 3 bases, with 16 bases sitting between them. In germline, CDR1 is SGHAT, CDR2 FQNNGV. This CDR3 contains 15 residues. CDR3 protein: CASSPGGGAHYGYTF. The DNA of the CDR3 is TGTGCCAGCAGCCCCGGTGGAGGCGCGCACTATGGCTACACCTTC. The full variable domain, its missing parts supplied by reference TRBV11-2 and TRBJ1-2, is EAGVAQSPRYKIIEKRQSVAFWCNPISGHATLYWYQQILGQGPKLLIQFQNNGVVDDSQLPKDRFSAERLKGVDSTLKIQPAKLEDSAVYLCASSPGGGAHYGYTFGSGTRLTVV.

The rearrangement links TRBV29-1 to TRBJ2-1; a weak D match, TRBD2 (6 bases). The CDR3 totals 16 residues. V shed 0 bases and J shed 0 bases, with 12 bases lying between them. Germline CDR1 SQVTM, CDR2 ANQGSEA. The CDR3 nucleotides read TGCAGCGTTGAAGATCTGGAGGGAAGCTCCTACAATGAGCAGTTCTTC. It specifies CSVEDLEGSSYNEQFF.

This chain links TRBV15 with TRBJ2-2; 9 nucleotides match TRBD1. The CDR3 length is 13 residues. Germline CDR1 is LNHNV and CDR2 is YYDKDF (reference sequence). V was clipped by 8 bases and J by 6 bases; unmatched bases: 4. CDR3 in DNA: TGTGCCACCGGGGGACAGGGAGCCGGGGAGCTGTTTTTT. Translating it yields CATGGQGAGELFF.

The chain combines TRBV30 with TRBJ1-2, with a weak D call TRBD1 (6 bases). Trimming took off 3 bases at V and 6 bases at J, with 14 bases between the two ends. The germline V gene encodes CDR1 GTSNPN and CDR2 SVGIG (reference sequence). The CDR3 spans 13 residues. The CDR3 is CAWRGGPGHGYTF. The CDR3 coding sequence is TGTGCCTGGAGAGGGGGACCGGGCCATGGCTACACCTTC.

The chain combines TRBV6-5 with TRBJ2-1; the match to TRBD1 covers 7 bases. This CDR3 region has 13 residues. CDR1 MNHEY and CDR2 SVGAGI come from the germline V gene. V shed 2 bases and J 6 bases; nucleotides not matched to a gene: 1. The DNA of the CDR3 is TGTGCCAGCAGTTACGACAGGGCCAATGAGCAGTTCTTC. Protein: CASSYDRANEQFF.

The chain is built from TRBV7-9 and TRBJ1-1; D gene ambiguous. The CDR3 sequence is 15 residues long. Trimming pared 0 bases from V and 1 base from J, leaving 9 bases between. Germline values: CDR1 SEHNR, CDR2 FQNEAQ (reference sequence). CDR3 nucleotide sequence: TGTGCCAGCAGCTTAGCAGTTCCCTGGAACACTGAAGCTTTCTTT. Translating gives CASSLAVPWNTEAFF.

This clonotype was seen a few times. V and J are TRBV25-1 and TRBJ1-2; possible D gene TRBD1, 6 bases. Trimming pared 2 bases from V and 5 bases from J, leaving 15 bases between. CDR3 size: 15 residues. Germline V CDR1 and CDR2: MGHDK, SYGVNS. CDR3 bases: TGTGCCAGCAGTGAAGCGGAGGACAGCCCTTATGGCTACACCTTC. It is translated as CASSEAEDSPYGYTF.

The genes are TRBV12-3 or TRBV12-4 and TRBJ2-3; D perhaps matches TRBD1 (5 bases). This CDR3 is built from 15 residues. V was cut by 5 bases and J by 0 bases, with 12 bases left in between. CDR3 coding DNA: TGTGCCAGCAGTCCCTTCAGGGTGAGCACAGATACGCAGTATTTT. Amino acid sequence: CASSPFRVSTDTQYF.

This chain joins TRBV7-9 and TRBJ2-5; no reliable D call. The V end was cut by 1 base, the J end by 1 base, with 10 bases between. This CDR3 is built from 15 residues. In germline, CDR1 is SEHNR, CDR2 FQNEAQ (reference sequence). The CDR3 spells CASSLVVGGQETQYF. The DNA of the CDR3 is TGTGCCAGCAGCTTAGTGGTTGGCGGCCAAGAGACCCAGTACTTC.

The chain links TRBV7-2 to TRBJ2-3, with D possibly TRBD1 on 6 matching bases. Germline V gives CDR1 SGHTA, CDR2 FQGNSA. V was cut by 2 bases and J by 3 bases, with 18 bases left in between. The CDR3 is made up of 17 amino acids. CDR3 in DNA: TGTGCCAGCAGCTTATCTCTAACAGGGTATAGGACAGATACGCAGTATTTT. Translated: CASSLSLTGYRTDTQYF.

A few counts support this clonotype. The gene calls are TRBV7-9 and TRBJ1-1; D not resolved. This CDR3 contains 11 residues. Germline lookup yields CDR1 SEHNR and CDR2 FQNEAQ (reference sequence). V dropped 5 bases and J dropped 10 bases, with 11 bases sitting between them. The CDR3: CASSMINGAFF. CDR3 bases: TGTGCCAGCAGCATGATAAACGGAGCTTTCTTT.

This clonotype has more than one count but fewer than ten. The V gene is TRBV4-1, the J gene TRBJ2-7; TRBD1 agrees at 9 bases. CDR3 length equals 15 residues. J lost 4 bases, V lost 1 base, and 5 bases had no gene match. Germline CDR1 is MGHRA and CDR2 is YSYEKL. The CDR3 DNA reads as TGCGCCAGCAGCCAAGTTACAGGGGGCGGGTACGAGCAGTACTTC. Its protein product is CASSQVTGGGYEQYF.

This sequence joins TRBV9 and TRBJ2-5; D uncertain. The CDR3 sequence is 13 residues long. The V end was cut by 0 bases, the J end by 7 bases, with 10 bases between. CDR1 is SGDLS, CDR2 YYNGEE, per germline. CDR3 in amino acids: CASSVGTWGTQYF. The CDR3 DNA reads as TGTGCCAGCAGCGTAGGAACGTGGGGGACCCAGTACTTC.

The rearrangement links TRBV7-2 to TRBJ1-1; D is unclear. Per the germline V gene, CDR1 is SGHTA and CDR2 is FQGNSA. The CDR3 contains 13 residues. V lost 0 bases to trimming and J lost 4 bases, with 6 bases between them. CDR3 sequence reads: CASSLARVTEAFF. The CDR3 bases are TGTGCCAGCAGCTTAGCGCGAGTCACTGAAGCTTTCTTT.

This clonotype was seen repeatedly, ten times or more. The chain uses TRBV29-1 and TRBJ2-1; D not resolved. CDR1 and CDR2 from the germline V gene are SQVTM and ANQGSEA. The CDR3 extends over 10 amino acids. The V end lost 3 bases, the J end lost 10 bases, and 7 bases lay between the germline ends. DNA of the CDR3: TGCAGCGTTGAGCGGTCGGAGCAGTTCTTC. Translating it yields CSVERSEQFF.